This is a list of T cell receptor beta chains from one sample in a study of shared clonotypes between healthy human individuals. Sequenced by immunoSEQ multiplex PCR; TCRdb stores in-frame clones only, minus some. Among roughly 2.1 million clones listed, 85% to 95% were seen once. The sample was naive CD8+ T cells from PBMCs. These receptor sequences come from a man aged 18 to 29 in good health. Some clones in this sample may be carry-over from other donors' samples. Both conserved end residues are part of each CDR3. Fields, in order: V gene, clone size, D gene, J gene, CDR3 protein, CDR3 DNA. A D gene is named only where the DNA matches it firmly. Expanded clones are given a class, and other clones once, few, many or no size at all.

v_gene: TRBV27; abundance: NA; d_gene: NA; j_gene: TRBJ2-1; CDR3aa: CASSLSGRSVVYNEQFF; CDR3nt: TGTGCCAGCAGTTTATCAGGTAGAAGCGTAGTTTATAATGAGCAGTTCTTC
v_gene: TRBV10-3; abundance: NA; d_gene: NA; j_gene: TRBJ1-2; CDR3aa: CAISDSHYGYTF; CDR3nt: TGTGCCATCAGTGATTCCCACTATGGCTACACCTTC
v_gene: TRBV7-6; abundance: NA; d_gene: NA; j_gene: TRBJ2-3; CDR3aa: CASSSLATSTDTQYF; CDR3nt: TGTGCCAGCAGCTCCCTAGCGACTAGCACAGATACGCAGTATTTT
v_gene: TRBV7-9; abundance: NA; d_gene: NA; j_gene: TRBJ2-4; CDR3aa: CASSLASRQTKNIQYF; CDR3nt: TGTGCCAGCAGCTTGGCCTCCAGGCAGACCAAAAACATTCAGTACTTC
v_gene: TRBV5-6; abundance: once; d_gene: TRBD1; j_gene: TRBJ1-1; CDR3aa: CASSMTGSGTEAFF; CDR3nt: TGTGCTAGCAGCATGACAGGGTCGGGGACTGAAGCTTTCTTT
v_gene: TRBV14; abundance: NA; d_gene: TRBD2; j_gene: TRBJ2-1; CDR3aa: CASSRPPGLAGGPGNEQFF; CDR3nt: TGTGCCAGCAGCCGCCCCCCGGGACTAGCGGGAGGGCCGGGAAATGAGCAGTTCTTC
v_gene: TRBV7-8; abundance: NA; d_gene: TRBD1; j_gene: TRBJ1-5; CDR3aa: CASSLEVQGVGNQPQHF; CDR3nt: TGTGCCAGCAGCTTAGAGGTCCAGGGGGTTGGCAATCAGCCCCAGCATTTT
v_gene: TRBV27; abundance: NA; d_gene: TRBD1; j_gene: TRBJ1-2; CDR3aa: CASSLRGGAYGYTF; CDR3nt: TGTGCCAGCAGTTTAAGAGGGGGCGCCTATGGCTACACCTTC
v_gene: TRBV6-1; abundance: once; d_gene: TRBD1; j_gene: TRBJ1-2; CDR3aa: CASSDNTGQGGYGYTF; CDR3nt: TGTGCCAGCAGTGACAACACGGGACAGGGAGGCTATGGCTACACCTTC
v_gene: TRBV19; abundance: NA; d_gene: TRBD1; j_gene: TRBJ2-7; CDR3aa: CASRAGQGNEQYF; CDR3nt: TGTGCCAGTAGAGCGGGACAGGGGAACGAGCAGTACTTC
v_gene: TRBV9; abundance: NA; d_gene: NA; j_gene: TRBJ2-7; CDR3aa: CASSDQWGYEQYF; CDR3nt: TGTGCCAGCAGCGATCAATGGGGGTACGAGCAGTACTTC
v_gene: TRBV27; abundance: NA; d_gene: NA; j_gene: TRBJ1-2; CDR3aa: CASSLVRAGDGYGYTF; CDR3nt: TGTGCCAGCAGCCTGGTAAGGGCAGGGGACGGCTATGGCTACACCTTC
v_gene: TRBV5-8; abundance: once; d_gene: NA; j_gene: TRBJ1-5; CDR3aa: CASSLNREYSNQPQHF; CDR3nt: TGTGCCAGCAGCTTGAACCGGGAGTACAGCAATCAGCCCCAGCATTTT
v_gene: TRBV4-1; abundance: NA; d_gene: TRBD1; j_gene: TRBJ2-5; CDR3aa: CASSQRQGDQETQYF; CDR3nt: TGCGCCAGCAGCCAAAGACAGGGGGATCAAGAGACCCAGTACTTC
v_gene: TRBV5-1; abundance: once; d_gene: TRBD1; j_gene: TRBJ1-2; CDR3aa: CASSPRTGARGRYGYTF; CDR3nt: TGCGCCAGCAGCCCGCGGACAGGGGCCCGAGGAAGATATGGCTACACCTTC
v_gene: TRBV4-3; abundance: few; d_gene: NA; j_gene: TRBJ2-2; CDR3aa: CASSRLENTGELFF; CDR3nt: TGCGCCAGCAGCCGCTTGGAGAACACCGGGGAGCTGTTTTTT
v_gene: TRBV19; abundance: few; d_gene: TRBD1; j_gene: TRBJ2-7; CDR3aa: CASSITGGEQYF; CDR3nt: TGTGCCAGTAGTATAACAGGGGGCGAGCAGTACTTC
v_gene: TRBV9; abundance: NA; d_gene: NA; j_gene: TRBJ2-3; CDR3aa: CASSVVASRSLDTQYF; CDR3nt: TGTGCCAGCAGCGTAGTAGCCAGTCGCTCCTTGGATACGCAGTATTTT
v_gene: TRBV7-6; abundance: NA; d_gene: NA; j_gene: TRBJ1-1; CDR3aa: CASSLAPIRSGSTEAFF; CDR3nt: TGTGCCAGCAGCTTAGCTCCTATTCGGTCAGGGAGTACTGAAGCTTTCTTT
v_gene: TRBV21-1; abundance: NA; d_gene: NA; j_gene: TRBJ2-5; CDR3aa: CASSKRRLRQGTSQGEKGQETQYF; CDR3nt: TGTGCCAGCAGCAAAAGGAGGCTCAGACAGGGCACCAGCCAGGGAGAGAAGGGCCAAGAGACCCAGTACTTC
v_gene: TRBV2; abundance: NA; d_gene: NA; j_gene: TRBJ2-7; CDR3aa: CASSDWLASFSYEQYF; CDR3nt: TGTGCCAGCAGTGATTGGCTAGCGAGTTTCTCCTACGAGCAGTACTTC
v_gene: TRBV7-8; abundance: NA; d_gene: NA; j_gene: TRBJ2-3; CDR3aa: CASSLASDTQYF; CDR3nt: TGTGCCAGCAGCTTAGCCTCGGATACGCAGTATTTT
v_gene: TRBV6-5; abundance: NA; d_gene: NA; j_gene: TRBJ2-3; CDR3aa: CASSYSSGTDTQYF; CDR3nt: TGTGCCAGCAGTTACTCCTCCGGAACAGATACGCAGTATTTT
v_gene: TRBV29-1; abundance: NA; d_gene: TRBD2; j_gene: TRBJ2-1; CDR3aa: CSVEDPMTSGSGDEQFF; CDR3nt: TGCAGCGTTGAAGATCCAATGACTAGCGGGAGTGGGGATGAGCAGTTCTTC